This is a list of T cell receptor beta chains from one sample in a study of blood T cell repertoires in COVID-19. The protocol was immunoSEQ multiplex PCR, while the TCRdb copy is restricted to in-frame clones and leaves out a portion. The table lists more than 90,000 clones, roughly 86% of them singletons, with around a tenth in the top ten. Sequencing input: peripheral blood. All receptors derive from a young woman with acute or convalescent COVID-19. Each CDR3 is given with its conserved first and last residue. Each record gives: J gene, clone size, D gene, V gene, CDR3 length, CDR3 DNA, CDR3 protein. A D gene is named only where the DNA matches it firmly. Some rows mark clone size as missing; the rest say once, few, many or name a class of expanded clone.

TRBJ1-6 | few | TRBD1 | TRBV28 | 19 | TGTGCCAGCAGTCCTTCGGGAGGGACAGCCTTCTCCTATAATTCACCCCTCCACTTT | CASSPSGGTAFSYNSPLHF
TRBJ2-3 | . | TRBD2 | TRBV9 | 16 | TGTGCCAGCAGCGCCCCAGGGCGGGGGGCCTTCGATACGCAGTATTTT | CASSAPGRGAFDTQYF
TRBJ2-1 | . | TRBD2 | TRBV2 | 16 | TGTGCCAGCAGTCTCCTTGTAAGCGGGGATTACAATGAGCAGTTCTTC | CASSLLVSGDYNEQFF
TRBJ2-7 | . | TRBD1 | TRBV6-6 | 15 | TGTGCCAGCAGTTGGAGGACAGGGGCGGGCTACGAGCAGTACTTC | CASSWRTGAGYEQYF
TRBJ2-6 | . | . | TRBV19 | 16 | TGTGCCAGTAGTATAGGACAACTCTCTGGGGCCAACGTCCTGACTTTC | CASSIGQLSGANVLTF
TRBJ1-1 | . | . | TRBV19 | 14 | TGTGCCAGTACTCTCAGGGGCCTTAACACTGAAGCTTTCTTT | CASTLRGLNTEAFF
TRBJ1-4 | . | TRBD1 | TRBV7-8 | 17 | TGTGCCAGCAGCCAACGACAGGGGGCCTGGGGTAATGAAAAACTGTTTTTT | CASSQRQGAWGNEKLFF
TRBJ2-6 | . | . | TRBV29-1 | 14 | TGCAGCGTTGATACCGGTTCTGGGGCCAACGTCCTGACTTTC | CSVDTGSGANVLTF
TRBJ2-1 | . | TRBD2 | TRBV5-1 | 16 | TGCGCCAGCAGCTCGTCGCGGGGGGGCCCTTACAATGAGCAGTTCTTC | CASSSSRGGPYNEQFF
TRBJ2-4 | . | TRBD2 | TRBV24-1 | 16 | TGTGCCACCAGTGCCCCGACGGCTAGCGGGAAAAACATTCAGTACTTC | CATSAPTASGKNIQYF
TRBJ1-6 | . | . | TRBV4-2 | 14 | TGTGCCAGCAGCCTTGGACAGCCGCTTTCACCCCTCCACTTT | CASSLGQPLSPLHF
TRBJ2-7 | . | TRBD1 | TRBV5-1 | 15 | TGCGCCAGCAGCGCCTCAGGGGGAGTCTCCTACGAGCAGTACTTC | CASSASGGVSYEQYF
TRBJ1-5 | few | TRBD1 | TRBV6-5 | 13 | TGTGCCAGCAGTCCTCGGACAGGCCGGGGGCAGCATTTT | CASSPRTGRGQHF
TRBJ2-3 | . | . | TRBV18 | 12 | TGTGCCAGCGATACAGGAACAGATACGCAGTATTTT | CASDTGTDTQYF
TRBJ1-2 | . | . | TRBV18 | 15 | TGTGCCAGCTCACCTCTTTGGGGCGCAAACTATGGCTACACCTTC | CASSPLWGANYGYTF
TRBJ1-4 | . | . | TRBV5-8 | 15 | TGTGCCAGCAGCTTGTATCCCCCTCGGGGTGAAAAACTGTTTTTT | CASSLYPPRGEKLFF
TRBJ2-3 | . | . | TRBV27 | 15 | TGTGCCAGCAGTTTTGACTCAACTCACACAGATACGCAGTATTTT | CASSFDSTHTDTQYF
TRBJ1-5 | . | TRBD1 | TRBV6-6 | 16 | TGTGCCAGCGGAGACTCAGGGGGCTCGGCCAATCAGCCCCAGCATTTT | CASGDSGGSANQPQHF
TRBJ2-3 | . | . | TRBV2 | 11 | TGTGCCAGCCTGAGGGCAGATACGCAGTATTTT | CASLRADTQYF
TRBJ1-1 | . | . | TRBV6-5 | 14 | TGTGCCAGCAGCCCCTACCCGGACAGATCTGAAGCTTTCTTT | CASSPYPDRSEAFF
TRBJ1-3 | . | TRBD1 | TRBV11-3 | 14 | TGTGCCAGCAGTTACGGACAGGGTGGAAACACCATATATTTT | CASSYGQGGNTIYF
TRBJ2-7 | . | TRBD1 | TRBV28 | 16 | TGTGCCAGCAGTACAAGGACAGGGGGAAGGAAATACGAGCAGTACTTC | CASSTRTGGRKYEQYF
TRBJ2-7 | once | TRBD2 | TRBV5-1 | 13 | TGCGCCAGCAGCCTGGGACTAGCGACCGAGCAGTACTTC | CASSLGLATEQYF
TRBJ1-5 | . | TRBD1 | TRBV2 | 14 | TGTGCCAGCAGCGAGCTCGGGGACAGACAGCCCCAGCATTTT | CASSELGDRQPQHF
TRBJ1-2 | . | TRBD1 | TRBV18 | 14 | TGTGCCAGCTCACCACTAGGGACAGACTATGGCTACACCTTC | CASSPLGTDYGYTF
TRBJ2-3 | . | . | TRBV5-1 | 16 | TGCGCCAGCAGCGCCGGGGACTTCCTTAGCACAGATACGCAGTATTTT | CASSAGDFLSTDTQYF
TRBJ2-3 | . | TRBD2 | TRBV19 | 15 | TGTGCCAGTAGTTGGAGCGGGGCGTCCACAGATACGCAGTATTTT | CASSWSGASTDTQYF
TRBJ2-6 | . | . | TRBV27 | 15 | TGTGCCAGCAGAGGGGTCGGCTCTGGGGCCAACGTCCTGACTTTC | CASRGVGSGANVLTF
TRBJ2-7 | few | . | TRBV6-2/TRBV6-3 | 15 | TGTGCCAGCAGTTCAGGACAGCCGGGAAACTACGAGCAGTACTTC | CASSSGQPGNYEQYF
TRBJ1-1 | . | . | TRBV6-5 | 13 | TGTGCCAGCAGTTACGGGGAGGGCACTGAAGCTTTCTTT | CASSYGEGTEAFF
TRBJ2-3 | . | . | TRBV5-1 | 17 | TGCGCCAGCAGGCCGCCCGTGGAAAGCGCCATGAGGGATACGCAGTATTTT | CASRPPVESAMRDTQYF
TRBJ2-3 | . | TRBD1 | TRBV19 | 14 | TGTGCCAGTAGAGACAGGGCAATCACAGATACGCAGTATTTT | CASRDRAITDTQYF
TRBJ1-2 | . | TRBD1 | TRBV30 | 15 | TGTGCCTGGCAAGTACTTGACAGGGATCTACCTGGCTACACCTTC | CAWQVLDRDLPGYTF
TRBJ2-7 | . | TRBD1 | TRBV6-1 | 19 | TGTGCCAGCAGTGAACGAGGATACGTTTGGGACAGGGGCTCCTACGAGCAGTACTTC | CASSERGYVWDRGSYEQYF
TRBJ2-7 | . | TRBD1 | TRBV30 | 12 | TGTGCCTCTGGACAGGGTAAGGGCGAGCAGTACTTC | CASGQGKGEQYF
TRBJ1-5 | . | . | TRBV19 | 15 | TGTGCCAGTAGTGCGAGGGTTTATAGCAATCAGCCCCAGCATTTT | CASSARVYSNQPQHF
TRBJ2-7 | . | . | TRBV5-1 | 14 | TGCGCCAGCAGCTTGCAAGGTGTCGGGAGCGAGCAGTACTTC | CASSLQGVGSEQYF
TRBJ1-5 | once | . | TRBV10-3 | 15 | TGTGCCATCAGTGATGAGGTCAGTCTCAATCAGCCCCAGCATTTT | CAISDEVSLNQPQHF
TRBJ1-2 | . | . | TRBV3-1/TRBV3-2 | 16 | TGTGCCAGCAGCCAAGATGTGTCCGGGATAAACTATGGCTACACCTTC | CASSQDVSGINYGYTF